This is a list of T cell receptor beta chains from one sample in a study of T cells in Graves' hyperthyroidism and ophthalmopathy. TCRdb used MiXCR to reprocess the multiplex PCR reads, holding one entry per CDR3 protein. The table has 700,000 to 850,000 distinct CDR3 sequences, roughly a third seen once; the top ten hold less than 40%. The sequencing sample was made of blood. The source is a woman between 35 and 50 years old with Graves' hyperthyroidism. The CDR3 runs from the conserved cysteine through the conserved F or W. A D gene is named only where the DNA matches it firmly. Only part of the rows carry a size: once, few, many, or a class if the clone is expanded.

v_gene: TRBV20-1; d_gene: .; abundance: .; j_gene: TRBJ1-3; CDR3aa: CSAPGTSSGNTIYF; CDR3nt: TGCAGTGCTCCCGGGACAAGCTCTGGAAACACCATATATTTT
v_gene: TRBV5-1; d_gene: TRBD1; abundance: few; j_gene: TRBJ1-1; CDR3aa: CASSFYPGQVGLTEAFF; CDR3nt: TGCGCCAGCAGCTTTTACCCGGGACAGGTTGGTCTCACTGAAGCTTTCTTT
v_gene: TRBV7-2; d_gene: .; abundance: .; j_gene: TRBJ1-6; CDR3aa: CASSPRGTSNQPLHF; CDR3nt: TGTGCCAGCAGCCCAAGGGGGACTAGCAATCAGCCCCTCCACTTT
v_gene: TRBV7-2; d_gene: .; abundance: many; j_gene: TRBJ1-6; CDR3aa: CASSLFAGYNSPLHF; CDR3nt: TGTGCCAGCAGCTTATTTGCAGGGTATAATTCACCCCTCCACTTT
v_gene: TRBV6-5; d_gene: TRBD1; abundance: many; j_gene: TRBJ1-2; CDR3aa: CASREGAYGYTF; CDR3nt: TGTGCCAGCAGGGAGGGGGCCTATGGCTACACCTTC
v_gene: TRBV19; d_gene: .; abundance: many; j_gene: TRBJ1-5; CDR3aa: CASGPTGYGGNQPQHF; CDR3nt: TGTGCCAGTGGACCCACCGGGTATGGGGGTAATCAGCCCCAGCATTTT
v_gene: TRBV20-1; d_gene: .; abundance: many; j_gene: TRBJ2-5; CDR3aa: CSARGGQSEETQYF; CDR3nt: TGCAGTGCTAGGGGCGGACAGTCGGAGGAGACCCAGTACTTC
v_gene: TRBV7-9; d_gene: TRBD1; abundance: few; j_gene: TRBJ2-7; CDR3aa: CASSQWGRQGALGEQYF; CDR3nt: TGCGCCAGCAGCCAGTGGGGCCGCCAGGGGGCCCTGGGGGAGCAGTACTTC
v_gene: TRBV29-1; d_gene: .; abundance: .; j_gene: TRBJ1-5; CDR3aa: CSVGGQGSNQPQHF; CDR3nt: TGCAGCGTTGGGGGCCAGGGTAGCAATCAGCCCCAGCATTTT
v_gene: TRBV7-9; d_gene: .; abundance: .; j_gene: TRBJ2-5; CDR3aa: CASSSSPDGEETQYF; CDR3nt: TGTGCCAGCAGCTCCTCACCGGACGGGGAGGAGACCCAGTACTTC
v_gene: TRBV7-2; d_gene: TRBD1; abundance: .; j_gene: TRBJ2-3; CDR3aa: CASSRQGADTQYF; CDR3nt: TGTGCCAGCAGCCGACAGGGGGCAGATACGCAGTATTTT
v_gene: TRBV10-3; d_gene: .; abundance: .; j_gene: TRBJ1-2; CDR3aa: CASGATDGNYGYTF; CDR3nt: TGTGCCAGCGGCGCGACCGACGGGAACTATGGCTACACCTTC
v_gene: TRBV6-6; d_gene: TRBD2; abundance: few; j_gene: TRBJ2-5; CDR3aa: CASSGGLAGDETQYF; CDR3nt: TGTGCCAGCAGTGGGGGACTAGCGGGGGACGAGACCCAGTACTTC
v_gene: TRBV7-6; d_gene: .; abundance: many; j_gene: TRBJ2-7; CDR3aa: CASSLGERAYEQYF; CDR3nt: TGTGCCAGCAGCTTAGGAGAAAGGGCCTACGAGCAGTACTTC
v_gene: TRBV7-9; d_gene: .; abundance: .; j_gene: TRBJ2-1; CDR3aa: CASSLEANEQFF; CDR3nt: TGTGCCAGCAGCTTAGAAGCCAATGAGCAGTTCTTC
v_gene: TRBV20-1; d_gene: .; abundance: many; j_gene: TRBJ1-2; CDR3aa: CSASENYGYTF; CDR3nt: TGCAGTGCGAGCGAGAACTATGGCTACACCTTC
v_gene: TRBV7-7; d_gene: .; abundance: .; j_gene: TRBJ1-1; CDR3aa: CASSLEGRDTGAFF; CDR3nt: TGTGCTAGCAGCTTAGAGGGCAGGGACACTGGAGCTTTCTTT
v_gene: TRBV24-1; d_gene: .; abundance: .; j_gene: TRBJ1-5; CDR3aa: CATSEGDQPQHF; CDR3nt: TGTGCCACCAGTGAAGGGGATCAGCCCCAGCATTTT
v_gene: TRBV19; d_gene: .; abundance: few; j_gene: TRBJ2-6; CDR3aa: CASTLGQTSGANVLTF; CDR3nt: TGTGCCAGTACCCTAGGACAGACCTCTGGGGCCAACGTCCTGACTTTC
v_gene: TRBV5-1; d_gene: .; abundance: .; j_gene: TRBJ1-1; CDR3aa: CASSQGSLGTEAFF; CDR3nt: TGCGCCAGCAGCCAAGGGTCTCTGGGCACTGAAGCTTTCTTT
v_gene: TRBV19; d_gene: .; abundance: few; j_gene: TRBJ1-1; CDR3aa: CASSIDWVDRNTEAFF; CDR3nt: TGTGCCAGTAGTATAGATTGGGTGGACAGAAACACTGAAGCTTTCTTT
v_gene: TRBV7-6; d_gene: .; abundance: .; j_gene: TRBJ2-5; CDR3aa: CASSWGGQVQETQYF; CDR3nt: TGTGCCAGCAGCTGGGGGGGGCAGGTCCAAGAGACCCAGTACTTC
v_gene: TRBV19; d_gene: .; abundance: few; j_gene: TRBJ2-2; CDR3aa: CASTTEQSNTGELFF; CDR3nt: TGTGCCAGTACCACGGAACAATCGAACACCGGGGAGCTGTTTTTT
v_gene: TRBV12-3/TRBV12-4; d_gene: TRBD2; abundance: few; j_gene: TRBJ2-2; CDR3aa: CASRHLAGVTGTGELFF; CDR3nt: TGTGCCAGCAGGCACCTAGCGGGAGTTACCGGCACCGGGGAGCTGTTTTTT
v_gene: TRBV12-3/TRBV12-4; d_gene: TRBD1; abundance: .; j_gene: TRBJ1-2; CDR3aa: CASSQYGTGNYGYTF; CDR3nt: TGTGCCAGCAGTCAGTACGGGACAGGGAACTATGGCTACACCTTC
v_gene: TRBV7-2; d_gene: .; abundance: many; j_gene: TRBJ1-6; CDR3aa: CASSSKGTRNSPLHF; CDR3nt: TGTGCCAGCAGCTCAAAAGGGACAAGGAATTCACCCCTCCACTTT
v_gene: TRBV19; d_gene: .; abundance: many; j_gene: TRBJ1-3; CDR3aa: CASKAYSGNTIYF; CDR3nt: TGTGCCAGTAAGGCATACTCTGGAAACACCATATATTTT
v_gene: TRBV19; d_gene: .; abundance: few; j_gene: TRBJ1-2; CDR3aa: CASLQEGASGYTF; CDR3nt: TGTGCCAGTTTGCAGGAGGGCGCTTCTGGCTACACCTTC
v_gene: TRBV20-1; d_gene: TRBD2; abundance: .; j_gene: TRBJ2-7; CDR3aa: CSARVQGLVIYEQYF; CDR3nt: TGCAGTGCTAGAGTGCAGGGACTAGTTATCTACGAGCAGTACTTC
v_gene: TRBV29-1; d_gene: .; abundance: many; j_gene: TRBJ2-7; CDR3aa: CSARQASNEQYF; CDR3nt: TGCAGCGCTAGACAGGCGTCTAACGAGCAGTACTTC
v_gene: TRBV5-1; d_gene: TRBD2; abundance: many; j_gene: TRBJ2-7; CDR3aa: CASKQEGLALYEQYF; CDR3nt: TGCGCCAGCAAACAGGAGGGACTAGCGTTGTACGAGCAGTACTTC
v_gene: TRBV12-3/TRBV12-4; d_gene: TRBD1; abundance: many; j_gene: TRBJ1-1; CDR3aa: CASSPHDRDTEAFF; CDR3nt: TGTGCCAGCAGTCCACACGACAGGGACACTGAAGCTTTCTTT
v_gene: TRBV2; d_gene: .; abundance: .; j_gene: TRBJ2-1; CDR3aa: CASRPDTYNEQFF; CDR3nt: TGTGCCAGCAGGCCGGACACCTACAATGAGCAGTTCTTC
v_gene: TRBV9; d_gene: TRBD1; abundance: many; j_gene: TRBJ1-2; CDR3aa: CASSDTPGGPNYGYTF; CDR3nt: TGTGCCAGCAGCGACACTCCAGGGGGGCCTAACTATGGCTACACCTTC
v_gene: TRBV19; d_gene: .; abundance: few; j_gene: TRBJ2-7; CDR3aa: CASSIDGVSPREQYF; CDR3nt: TGTGCCAGTAGTATAGATGGGGTCTCCCCGAGGGAGCAGTACTTC
v_gene: TRBV29-1; d_gene: TRBD1; abundance: many; j_gene: TRBJ1-4; CDR3aa: CSVENRGEEKLFF; CDR3nt: TGCAGCGTTGAGAACAGGGGAGAGGAAAAACTGTTTTTT
v_gene: TRBV25-1; d_gene: .; abundance: few; j_gene: TRBJ2-7; CDR3aa: CASSQIGKSYEQYF; CDR3nt: TGTGCCAGCAGCCAAATCGGCAAGTCCTACGAGCAGTACTTC
v_gene: TRBV6-5; d_gene: .; abundance: many; j_gene: TRBJ1-1; CDR3aa: CASRLQGNTEAFF; CDR3nt: TGTGCCAGCAGACTACAGGGCAACACTGAAGCTTTCTTT
v_gene: TRBV7-2; d_gene: .; abundance: many; j_gene: TRBJ1-6; CDR3aa: CASSLGRQLNSPLHF; CDR3nt: TGTGCCAGCAGCTTAGGGCGACAGCTAAATTCACCCCTCCACTTT
v_gene: TRBV7-9; d_gene: TRBD1; abundance: .; j_gene: TRBJ1-5; CDR3aa: CASSGGTGAGNQPQHF; CDR3nt: TGTGCCAGCAGCGGGGGGACAGGGGCAGGCAATCAGCCCCAGCATTTT
v_gene: TRBV6-5; d_gene: TRBD1; abundance: many; j_gene: TRBJ2-5; CDR3aa: CASTGQQETQYF; CDR3nt: TGTGCCAGCACGGGACAGCAAGAGACCCAGTACTTC
v_gene: TRBV19; d_gene: .; abundance: few; j_gene: TRBJ1-4; CDR3aa: CASSRRTAGNEKLFF; CDR3nt: TGTGCCAGTAGTAGGAGGACAGCTGGAAATGAAAAACTGTTTTTT
v_gene: TRBV29-1; d_gene: .; abundance: .; j_gene: TRBJ2-7; CDR3aa: CSVEDVGSGTRIEQYF; CDR3nt: TGCAGCGTTGAAGATGTGGGAAGCGGCACCCGGATTGAGCAGTACTTC
v_gene: TRBV11-2; d_gene: .; abundance: few; j_gene: TRBJ1-2; CDR3aa: CASSFGGPSYGYTF; CDR3nt: TGTGCCAGCAGCTTCGGCGGACCGTCCTATGGCTACACCTTC
v_gene: TRBV28; d_gene: TRBD1; abundance: few; j_gene: TRBJ2-5; CDR3aa: CASPPGTGAGETQYF; CDR3nt: TGTGCCAGCCCACCCGGGACAGGGGCTGGTGAGACCCAGTACTTC